This T cell receptor (beta chain) was captured in a study of T cell changes during pregnancy in multiple sclerosis. The CDR3 has 14 residues. The V gene's germline CDR1 is SGHVS and CDR2 FQNEAQ. V was shortened by 5 bases and J by 5 bases, with 13 bases between the two germline ends. The table came from immunoSEQ multiplex PCR; TCRdb's copy has only in-frame clones and leaves some out. This table has around 110,000 clones, roughly 90% appearing once. Sample: peripheral blood, taken in the third trimester of pregnancy. The genes are TRBV7-8 and TRBJ1-3; D ambiguous. The clonotype comes from a female donor in good health, enrolled as a control in a pregnancy study. CDR3 sequence (DNA): TGTGCCAGCAGCCCAACCGAGACAAGAAACACCATATATTTT. It encodes CASSPTETRNTIYF.